The clone carrying this T cell receptor beta chain was found a few times. Isolated RNA was reverse transcribed into cDNA used as the sequencing template. The assay was immunoSEQ multiplex PCR, and TCRdb's table has in-frame clones only and misses some. The table lists 120,000 or so clones, approximately 60% of them singletons, with approximately 3% in the top ten. The sample comes from a study of CD8+ T cells in alopecia areata. Unmatched junction bases numbered 10, after V lost 5 bases and J lost 6 bases. CDR1 and CDR2 (germline): SQVTM, ANQGSEA. The CDR3 is 14 residues long. The TCR was taken from a human donor in good health. This chain joins TRBV29-1 and TRBJ1-1; 9 bases align to TRBD1. Material: CD4+ T cells sorted from blood. CDR3 nucleotide sequence: TGCAGCGTTACCCGGGACAGGGAAATCTCTGAAGCTTTCTTT. This encodes CSVTRDREISEAFF.